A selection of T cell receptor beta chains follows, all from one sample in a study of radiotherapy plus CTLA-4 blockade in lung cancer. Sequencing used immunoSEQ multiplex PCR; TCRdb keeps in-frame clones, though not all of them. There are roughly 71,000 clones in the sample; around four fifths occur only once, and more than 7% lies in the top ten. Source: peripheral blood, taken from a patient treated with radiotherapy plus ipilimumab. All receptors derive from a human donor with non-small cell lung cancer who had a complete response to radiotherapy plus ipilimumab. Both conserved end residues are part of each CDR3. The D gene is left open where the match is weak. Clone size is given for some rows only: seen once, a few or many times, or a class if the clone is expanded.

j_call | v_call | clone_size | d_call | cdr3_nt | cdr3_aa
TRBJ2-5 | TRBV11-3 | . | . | TGTGCCAGCAGCTTAGATCGCGGCAGGGCATTAGAGACCCAGTACTTC | CASSLDRGRALETQYF
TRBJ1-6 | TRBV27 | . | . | TGTGCCAGCAGTCCACGAGGGGGGGGCCCACCCCTCCACTTT | CASSPRGGGPPLHF
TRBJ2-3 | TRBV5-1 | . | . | TGCGCCAGCAGCTTGGGTCGGCCTCCGGGGCCAGATACGCAGTATTTT | CASSLGRPPGPDTQYF
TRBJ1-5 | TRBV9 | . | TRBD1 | TGTGCCAGCAGCGTAGGGGGGACAGGGGGTATCAGCAATCAGCCCCAGCATTTT | CASSVGGTGGISNQPQHF
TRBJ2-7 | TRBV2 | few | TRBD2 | TGTGCCAGCAGCGTGGGAGGGCCAAGTTGGAAGGAGCAGTACTTC | CASSVGGPSWKEQYF
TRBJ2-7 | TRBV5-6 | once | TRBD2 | TGTGCCAGCAGCTTGGCGGGGGGACTAGTAATGTACGAGCAGTACTTC | CASSLAGGLVMYEQYF
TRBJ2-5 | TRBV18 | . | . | TGTGCCAGCTCACCACGGGGAAGACAAGAGACCCAGTACTTC | CASSPRGRQETQYF
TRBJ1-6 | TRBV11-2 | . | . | TGTGCCAGCAGCCCCGCGGGGGGCGGGAATCGCAATTCACCCCTCCACTTT | CASSPAGGGNRNSPLHF
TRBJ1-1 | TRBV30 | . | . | TGTGCCTGGGACAGAGGAGATGAAGCTTTCTTT | CAWDRGDEAFF
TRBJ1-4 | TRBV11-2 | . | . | TGTGCCAGCATAGACCCAACAGGGGAAAAACTGTTTTTT | CASIDPTGEKLFF
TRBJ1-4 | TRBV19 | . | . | TGTGCCAGTAGTGTCTTTGTGTTATCCCCAACTAATGAAAAACTGTTTTTT | CASSVFVLSPTNEKLFF
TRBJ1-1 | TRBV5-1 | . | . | TGCGCCAGCAGTAAGGACAGACCGAACACTGAAGCTTTCTTT | CASSKDRPNTEAFF
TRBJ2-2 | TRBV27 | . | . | TGTGCCAGCAGTTTATCGGACCGGACTGCCCCTTTTTTTACGAACACCGGGGAGCTGTTTTTT | CASSLSDRTAPFFTNTGELFF